The T cell receptor (beta chain) described here comes from a study of PD-1 blockade in classical Hodgkin lymphoma. Germline V gene sequence: CDR1 SGHTA, CDR2 FQGNSA. Trimming removed 4 bases at V and 0 bases at J, with 15 bases between. The CDR3 runs to 17 residues. Sequencing used immunoSEQ multiplex PCR; TCRdb keeps in-frame clones, though not all of them. The sample contains some 20,000 clones, approximately 74% of which appear only once. Overall study results and limits: Complete responders matched newly diagnosed patients in baseline diversity. Significantly greater TCR diversity emerged by C4D1 in CD4+ cells but not CD8+ cells.

As to this clone: The antigen is undetermined.

All the patients suffered relapse after autologous stem cell transplantation, and brentuximab vedotin exposure differed. The receptor was isolated from a human donor with classical Hodgkin lymphoma. The source was peripheral blood mononuclear cells (PBMCs), collected at baseline. V and J are TRBV7-2 and TRBJ2-2, with D perhaps matching TRBD1 (6 bases). The CDR3 loop is CASSSRSGQTNTGELFF. The DNA for the CDR3 is TGTGCCAGCAGCTCCCGAAGCGGACAGACGAACACCGGGGAGCTGTTTTTT.